The rows below give T cell receptor beta chains drawn from one sample of a study of T cells in Graves' hyperthyroidism and ophthalmopathy. Each CDR3 protein is one row after TCRdb ran MiXCR on the multiplex PCR reads. The repertoire holds under 300,000 distinct CDR3 sequences, nearly 15% seen once, with 30% in the top ten. The source material was blood. Receptor source: a woman aged 50 to 60 with Graves' hyperthyroidism that later progressed to Graves' ophthalmopathy. Both conserved end residues are part of each CDR3. The D gene is left open where the match is weak. Size values are once, few and many counts, or a class for expanded clones, and some rows have none.

>TRBV24-1|-|TRBJ2-1|-
CATSAVENYNEQFF
TGTGCCACCAGTGCCGTGGAAAACTACAATGAGCAGTTCTTC
>TRBV18|-|TRBJ1-1|-
CASSPGHHILNTEAFF
TGTGCCAGCTCACCGGGGCATCACATTTTGAACACTGAAGCTTTCTTT
>TRBV28|TRBD2|TRBJ2-7|many
CASWTSGNEQYF
TGTGCCAGCTGGACTAGCGGGAACGAGCAGTACTTC
>TRBV28|-|TRBJ2-1|many
CASTPAEAMSYNEQFF
TGTGCTTCGACCCCGGCGGAGGCGATGTCCTACAATGAGCAGTTCTTC
>TRBV28|TRBD2|TRBJ2-7|many
CASNAFTGGLSSSYEQYF
TGTGCCAGCAATGCCTTTACGGGAGGCCTATCCTCTTCCTACGAGCAGTACTTC
>TRBV5-5|-|TRBJ2-3|many
CASSGTYGIDTQYF
TGTGCCAGCAGCGGGACTTATGGAATTGATACGCAGTATTTT
>TRBV18|TRBD1|TRBJ2-7|few
CASSRTGLNAYEQYF
TGTGCCAGCTCACGGACAGGGCTAAATGCCTACGAGCAGTACTTC
>TRBV28|TRBD2|TRBJ2-5|-
CASSSTLGLAGGLQETQYF
TGTGCCAGCAGTTCAACCCTCGGACTAGCGGGAGGCCTCCAAGAGACCCAGTACTTC
>TRBV9|-|TRBJ2-7|many
CASSVDRGSDEQYF
TGTGCCAGCAGCGTAGATCGGGGATCTGACGAGCAGTACTTC
>TRBV18|TRBD2|TRBJ2-5|-
CASSPTLAGQETQYF
TGTGCCAGCTCACCCACTCTAGCGGGCCAAGAGACCCAGTACTTC
>TRBV6-1|-|TRBJ1-1|many
CASSYPGATLEAFF
TGTGCCAGCAGTTACCCAGGGGCGACACTAGAAGCTTTCTTT
>TRBV7-9|TRBD2|TRBJ2-5|few
CASSLVGWGTSGQETQYF
TGTGCCAGCAGCTTAGTGGGCTGGGGGACTAGCGGGCAAGAGACCCAGTACTTC
>TRBV28|-|TRBJ2-5|-
CASSGAAGNQETQYF
TGTGCCAGCAGTGGGGCTGCGGGGAACCAAGAGACCCAGTACTTC
>TRBV20-1|-|TRBJ2-7|many
CSAGRGDSYEQYF
TGCAGTGCAGGGAGGGGGGACTCCTACGAGCAGTACTTC
>TRBV20-1|-|TRBJ2-7|many
CSAQWGGGTYEQYF
TGCAGTGCTCAGTGGGGTGGAGGGACCTACGAGCAGTACTTC
>TRBV6-1|-|TRBJ2-1|many
CATTRGTDGVDEQFF
TGTGCCACGACAAGAGGGACGGACGGTGTGGATGAGCAGTTCTTC
>TRBV7-9|-|TRBJ2-3|-
CASSLGGLLTDTQYF
TGTGCCAGCAGCTTAGGGGGACTCCTCACAGATACGCAGTATTTT
>TRBV28|TRBD1|TRBJ1-2|many
CASRTSGQTYGYTF
TGTGCCAGCAGGACCTCGGGACAGACCTATGGCTACACCTTC
>TRBV7-9|TRBD2|TRBJ2-3|many
CASSHQREGTDTQYF
TGTGCCAGCAGCCACCAGCGGGAGGGGACAGATACGCAGTATTTT
>TRBV7-9|TRBD1|TRBJ1-4|-
CASSTGQGRLFF
TGTGCCAGCAGTACTGGACAGGGTCGACTGTTTTTT
>TRBV7-9|-|TRBJ1-2|few
CASSLAAGPNYGYTF
TGTGCCAGCAGCTTAGCGGCAGGGCCCAACTATGGCTACACCTTC
>TRBV18|TRBD1|TRBJ2-4|many
CASSPQAWTGTKNIQYF
TGTGCCAGCTCACCGCAGGCCTGGACAGGGACCAAAAACATTCAGTACTTC
>TRBV18|TRBD1|TRBJ1-2|many
CASSSKQGAGGYTF
TGTGCCAGCTCATCGAAACAGGGGGCAGGCGGCTACACCTTC
>TRBV18|TRBD1|TRBJ1-2|-
CASSPGQGINYGYTF
TGTGCCAGCTCACCAGGACAGGGCATTAACTATGGCTACACCTTC
>TRBV20-1|-|TRBJ2-3|many
CSARPGLTDTQYF
TGCAGTGCTAGACCGGGACTTACAGATACGCAGTATTTT
>TRBV4-1|TRBD1|TRBJ2-1|many
CASRHTGGNEQFF
TGCGCCAGCAGGCATACAGGGGGCAATGAGCAGTTCTTC
>TRBV20-1|-|TRBJ1-5|many
CSAKTDYSNQPQHF
TGCAGTGCCAAGACGGATTATAGCAATCAGCCCCAGCATTTT
>TRBV28|TRBD1|TRBJ2-7|many
CASSFQGAYSYEQYF
TGTGCCAGCAGTTTTCAGGGGGCCTACTCCTACGAGCAGTACTTC
>TRBV6-1|-|TRBJ1-5|few
CASSGHRQFNQPQHF
TGTGCCAGCAGTGGTCATAGGCAATTCAATCAACCCCAGCATTTT
>TRBV7-2|-|TRBJ1-2|many
CASSVNRVGYTF
TGTGCCAGCAGCGTCAACAGGGTCGGCTACACCTTC
>TRBV19|-|TRBJ2-5|few
CASSTLGETQYF
TGTGCCAGTAGCACCTTGGGGGAGACCCAGTACTTC
>TRBV2|TRBD1|TRBJ1-2|-
CASTGTGRNYGYTF
TGTGCCAGCACCGGGACAGGGAGGAACTATGGCTACACCTTC
>TRBV10-2|-|TRBJ2-7|many
CASSGVFSYEQYF
TGCGCCAGCAGCGGAGTATTTTCCTACGAGCAGTACTTC
>TRBV15|TRBD1|TRBJ2-7|-
CATSSLGDRGGYEQYF
TGTGCCACCAGCAGTTTGGGGGACAGGGGCGGCTACGAGCAGTACTTC
>TRBV6-1|TRBD1|TRBJ2-7|many
CASRWKQGTYEQYF
TGTGCCAGCAGATGGAAACAGGGGACGTACGAGCAGTACTTC
>TRBV25-1|TRBD1|TRBJ2-3|many
CASSENRGTDTQYF
TGTGCCAGCAGTGAAAACAGGGGGACAGATACGCAGTATTTT
>TRBV27|-|TRBJ2-2|many
CASRPSGSGTGELFF
TGTGCCAGCAGGCCCTCGGGAAGCGGGACCGGGGAGCTGTTTTTT
>TRBV2|-|TRBJ1-2|many
CASIGQNYGYTF
TGTGCCAGCATTGGACAGAACTATGGCTACACCTTC
>TRBV28|-|TRBJ2-7|-
CASSSQGWGDYEQYF
TGTGCCAGCAGTTCGCAGGGCTGGGGCGACTACGAGCAGTACTTC
>TRBV7-3|-|TRBJ1-5|few
CASSLSGGPNQPQHF
TGTGCCAGCAGCTTAAGCGGGGGGCCCAATCAGCCCCAGCATTTT
>TRBV3-1|TRBD1|TRBJ1-2|few
CASSRQGSYGYTF
TGTGCCAGCAGCCGACAGGGGAGCTATGGCTACACCTTC
>TRBV20-1|TRBD2|TRBJ2-5|many
CSAGLAGETQYF
TGCAGTGCTGGACTAGCGGGAGAGACCCAGTACTTC